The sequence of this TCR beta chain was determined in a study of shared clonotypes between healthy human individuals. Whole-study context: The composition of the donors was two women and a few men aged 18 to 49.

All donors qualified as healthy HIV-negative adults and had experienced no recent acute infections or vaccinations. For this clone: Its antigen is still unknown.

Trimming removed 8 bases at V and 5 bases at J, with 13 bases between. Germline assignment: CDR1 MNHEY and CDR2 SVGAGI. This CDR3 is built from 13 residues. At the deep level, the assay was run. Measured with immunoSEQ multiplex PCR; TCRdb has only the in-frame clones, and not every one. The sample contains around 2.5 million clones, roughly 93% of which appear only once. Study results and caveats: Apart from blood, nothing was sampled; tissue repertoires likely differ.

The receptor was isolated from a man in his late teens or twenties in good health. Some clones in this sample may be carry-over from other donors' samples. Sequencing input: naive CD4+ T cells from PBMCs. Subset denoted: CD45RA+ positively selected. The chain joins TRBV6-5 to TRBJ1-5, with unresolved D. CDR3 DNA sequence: TGTGCCAGCGCCCGTTACTTAGATCAGCCCCAGCATTTT. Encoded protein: CASARYLDQPQHF.